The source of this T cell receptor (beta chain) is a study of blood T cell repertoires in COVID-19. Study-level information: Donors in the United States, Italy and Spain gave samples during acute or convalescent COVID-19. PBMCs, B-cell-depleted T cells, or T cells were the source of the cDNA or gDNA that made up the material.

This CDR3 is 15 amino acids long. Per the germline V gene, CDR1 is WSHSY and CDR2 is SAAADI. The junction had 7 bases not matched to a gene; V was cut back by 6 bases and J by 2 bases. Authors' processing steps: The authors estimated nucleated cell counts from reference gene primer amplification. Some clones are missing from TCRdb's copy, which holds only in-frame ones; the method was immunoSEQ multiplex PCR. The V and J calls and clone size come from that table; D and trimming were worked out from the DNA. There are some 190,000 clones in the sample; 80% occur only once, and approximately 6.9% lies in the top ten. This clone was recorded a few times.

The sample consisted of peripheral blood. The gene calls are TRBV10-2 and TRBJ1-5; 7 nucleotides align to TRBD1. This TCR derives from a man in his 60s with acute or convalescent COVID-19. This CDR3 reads CASRETGEGNQPQHF. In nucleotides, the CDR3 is TGCGCCAGCAGGGAAACAGGGGAGGGCAATCAGCCCCAGCATTTT.